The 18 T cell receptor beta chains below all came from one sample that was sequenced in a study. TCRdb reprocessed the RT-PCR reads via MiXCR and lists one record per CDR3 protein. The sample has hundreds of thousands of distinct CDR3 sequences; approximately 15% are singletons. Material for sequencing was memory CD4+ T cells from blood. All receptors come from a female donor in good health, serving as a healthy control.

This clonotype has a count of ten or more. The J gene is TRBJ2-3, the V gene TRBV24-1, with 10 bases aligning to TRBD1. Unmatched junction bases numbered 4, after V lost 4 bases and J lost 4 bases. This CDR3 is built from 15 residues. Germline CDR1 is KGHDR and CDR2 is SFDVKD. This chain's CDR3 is CATSEPGTGADTQYF. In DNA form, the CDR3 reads TGTGCCACCAGTGAACCCGGGACAGGGGCAGATACGCAGTATTTT.

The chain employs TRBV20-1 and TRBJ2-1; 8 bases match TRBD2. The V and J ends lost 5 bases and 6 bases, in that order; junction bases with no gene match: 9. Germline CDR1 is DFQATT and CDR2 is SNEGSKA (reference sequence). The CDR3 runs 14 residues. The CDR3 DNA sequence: TGCAGTGCTCCCTCCGCGGGAGGACTCAATGAGCAGTTCTTC. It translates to CSAPSAGGLNEQFF.

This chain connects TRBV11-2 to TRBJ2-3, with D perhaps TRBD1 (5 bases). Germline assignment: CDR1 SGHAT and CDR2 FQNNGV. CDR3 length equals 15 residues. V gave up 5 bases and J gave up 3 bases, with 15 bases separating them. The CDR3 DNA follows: TGTGCCAGCAGCCTTAGCAGGGCAGGTACAGATACGCAGTATTTT. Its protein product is CASSLSRAGTDTQYF.

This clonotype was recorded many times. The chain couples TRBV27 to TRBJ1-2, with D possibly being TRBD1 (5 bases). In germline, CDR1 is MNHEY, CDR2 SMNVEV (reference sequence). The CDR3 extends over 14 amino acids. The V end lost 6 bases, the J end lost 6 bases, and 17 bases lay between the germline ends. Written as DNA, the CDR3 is TGTGCCAGCAGCAGTAGGGGAGGGGCGGATGGCTACACCTTC. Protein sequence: CASSSRGGADGYTF.

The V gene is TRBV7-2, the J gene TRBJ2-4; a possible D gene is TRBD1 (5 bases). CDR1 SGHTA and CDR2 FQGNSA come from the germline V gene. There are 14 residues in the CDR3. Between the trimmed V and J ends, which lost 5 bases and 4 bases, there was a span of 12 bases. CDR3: CASSTWTSKNIQYF. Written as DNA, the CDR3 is TGTGCCAGCAGCACTTGGACAAGTAAAAACATTCAGTACTTC.

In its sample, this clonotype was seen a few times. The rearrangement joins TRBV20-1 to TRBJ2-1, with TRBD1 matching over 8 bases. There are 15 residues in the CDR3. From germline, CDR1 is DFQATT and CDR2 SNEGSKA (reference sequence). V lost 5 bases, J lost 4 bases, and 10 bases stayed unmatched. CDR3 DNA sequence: TGCAGTGCTTTAAGTGGGGGGACAGGATACAATGAGCAGTTCTTC. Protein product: CSALSGGTGYNEQFF.

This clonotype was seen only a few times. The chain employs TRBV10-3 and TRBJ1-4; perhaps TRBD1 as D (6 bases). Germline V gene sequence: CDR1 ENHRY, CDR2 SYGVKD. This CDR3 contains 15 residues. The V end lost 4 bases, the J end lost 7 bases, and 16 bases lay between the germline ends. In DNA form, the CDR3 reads TGTGCCATCAGTGTAGATCCAGGGGTTGGTGAAAAACTGTTTTTT. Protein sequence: CAISVDPGVGEKLFF.

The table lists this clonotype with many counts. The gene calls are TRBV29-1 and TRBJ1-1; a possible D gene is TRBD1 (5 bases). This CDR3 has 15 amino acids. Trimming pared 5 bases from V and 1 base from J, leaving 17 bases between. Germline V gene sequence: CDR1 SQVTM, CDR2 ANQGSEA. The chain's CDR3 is CSVRGSRGKNTEAFF. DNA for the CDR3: TGCAGCGTTAGGGGAAGCCGTGGCAAGAACACTGAAGCTTTCTTT.

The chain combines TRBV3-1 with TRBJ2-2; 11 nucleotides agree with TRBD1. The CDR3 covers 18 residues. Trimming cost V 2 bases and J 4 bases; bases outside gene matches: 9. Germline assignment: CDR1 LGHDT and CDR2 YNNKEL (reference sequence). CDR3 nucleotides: TGTGCCAGCAGCCAATACCCTGGGACAGGGGGTGTCACCGGGGAGCTGTTTTTT. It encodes CASSQYPGTGGVTGELFF.

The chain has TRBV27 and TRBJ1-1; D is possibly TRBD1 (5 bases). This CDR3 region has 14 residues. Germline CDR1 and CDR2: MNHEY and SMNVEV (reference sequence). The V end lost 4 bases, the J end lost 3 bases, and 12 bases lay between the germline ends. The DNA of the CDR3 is TGTGCCAGCAGTTGGCAGGGTAGGGACACTGAAGCTTTCTTT. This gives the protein CASSWQGRDTEAFF.

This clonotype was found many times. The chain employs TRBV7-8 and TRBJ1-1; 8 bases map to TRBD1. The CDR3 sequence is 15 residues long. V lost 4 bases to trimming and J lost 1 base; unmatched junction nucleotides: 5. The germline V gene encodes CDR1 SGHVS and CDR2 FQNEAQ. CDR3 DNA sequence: TGTGCCAGCAGCTCGACAGGGGTTTCGAACACTGAAGCTTTCTTT. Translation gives CASSSTGVSNTEAFF.

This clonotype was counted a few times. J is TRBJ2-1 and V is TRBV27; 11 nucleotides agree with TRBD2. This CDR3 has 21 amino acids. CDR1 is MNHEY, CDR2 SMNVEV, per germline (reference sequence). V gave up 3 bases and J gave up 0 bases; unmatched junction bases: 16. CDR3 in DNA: TGTGCCAGCAGTTTGTGGTCGGGTGGAACTAGCGGGAGAGCCTCCTACAATGAGCAGTTCTTC. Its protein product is CASSLWSGGTSGRASYNEQFF.

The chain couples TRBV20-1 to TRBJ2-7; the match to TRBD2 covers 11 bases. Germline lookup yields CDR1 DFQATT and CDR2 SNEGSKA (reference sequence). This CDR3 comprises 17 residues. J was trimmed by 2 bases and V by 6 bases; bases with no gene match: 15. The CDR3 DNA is TGCAGTGCCCAGACAGGGATCGGACTAGCGGGTGCCTACGAGCAGTACTTC. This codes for CSAQTGIGLAGAYEQYF.

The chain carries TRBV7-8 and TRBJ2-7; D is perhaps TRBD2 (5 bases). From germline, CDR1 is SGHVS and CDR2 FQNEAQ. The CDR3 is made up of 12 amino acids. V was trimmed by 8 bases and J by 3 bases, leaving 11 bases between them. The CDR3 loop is CASLGRDYEQYF. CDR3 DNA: TGTGCCAGCCTCGGACGGGACTACGAGCAGTACTTC. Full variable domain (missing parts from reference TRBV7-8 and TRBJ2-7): GAGVSQSPRYKVAKRGQDVALRCDPISGHVSLFWYQQALGQGPEFLTYFQNEAQLDKSGLPSDRFFAERPEGSVSTLKIQRTQQEDSAVYLCASLGRDYEQYFGPGTRLTVT.

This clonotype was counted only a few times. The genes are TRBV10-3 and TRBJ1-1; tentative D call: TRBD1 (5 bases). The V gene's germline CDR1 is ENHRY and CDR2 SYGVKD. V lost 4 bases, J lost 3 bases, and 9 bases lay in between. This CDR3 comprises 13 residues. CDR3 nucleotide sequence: TGTGCCATCAGTGTTGGGGGGGACACTGAAGCTTTCTTT. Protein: CAISVGGDTEAFF.

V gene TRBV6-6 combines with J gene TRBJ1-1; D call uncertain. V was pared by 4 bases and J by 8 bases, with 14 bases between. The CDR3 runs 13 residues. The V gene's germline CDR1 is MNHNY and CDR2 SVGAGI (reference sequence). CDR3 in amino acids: CASSLLGSSEAFF. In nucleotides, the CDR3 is TGTGCCAGCAGTTTACTTGGGTCCTCGGAAGCTTTCTTT.

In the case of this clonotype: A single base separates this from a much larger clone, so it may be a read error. This chain's CDR3 is CASSGGGFAQGTQYF. The CDR3 nucleotides are TGTGCCAGCAGTGGGGGCGGGTTCGCACAAGGGACCCAGTACTTC. V usage is TRBV12-3 or TRBV12-4 and J usage is TRBJ2-5; D perhaps matches TRBD1 (6 bases). This CDR3 is built from 15 residues.

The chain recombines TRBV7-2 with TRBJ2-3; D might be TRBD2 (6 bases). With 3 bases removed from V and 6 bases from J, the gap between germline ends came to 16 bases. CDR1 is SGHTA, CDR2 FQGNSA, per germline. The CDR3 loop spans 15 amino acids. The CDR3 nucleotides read TGTGCCAGCAGCTTTCTCGGGACTGCTGCGGATACGCAGTATTTT. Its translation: CASSFLGTAADTQYF. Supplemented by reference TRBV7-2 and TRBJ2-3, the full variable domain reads GAGVSQSPSNKVTEKGKDVELRCDPISGHTALYWYRQSLGQGLEFLIYFQGNSAPDKSGLPSDRFSAERTGGSVSTLTIQRTQQEDSAVYLCASSFLGTAADTQYFGPGTRLTVL.